The 21 T cell receptor beta chains in this list originate from one sample, sequenced in a study. Method: immunoSEQ multiplex PCR; TCRdb's copy keeps in-frame clones and lacks some. The repertoire holds approximately 50,000 clones, with over 85% as singletons. Sequencing was carried out using PBMCs. All receptors come from a man aged 40-50 years with rheumatoid arthritis.

V is TRBV19 and J is TRBJ2-3; 12 bases fit TRBD2. Germline CDR1 LNHDA, CDR2 SQIVND (reference sequence). Trimming removed 4 bases from V and 4 bases from J; junction bases left unmatched: 9. The CDR3 totals 17 residues. CDR3: CASSTPLAGGPPDTQYF. As DNA, the CDR3 is TGTGCCAGTAGTACCCCTCTAGCGGGAGGGCCTCCAGATACGCAGTATTTT.

The CDR3 region is CASSSGTPGELFF. The CDR3 DNA follows: TGTGCCAGCAGCTCCGGGACCCCCGGGGAGCTGTTTTTT. V and J are TRBV11-3 and TRBJ2-2; possibly TRBD1 or TRBD2 for D (5 bases each). V gave up 4 bases and J gave up 6 bases, with 9 bases separating them. CDR3 length: 13 amino acids. Germline loops: CDR1 SGHNT, CDR2 YENEEA.

This sequence joins TRBV6-2 or TRBV6-3 and TRBJ2-3, with TRBD2 identical over 8 bases. V shed 6 bases and J 5 bases; nucleotides not matched to a gene: 13. Germline V gene lookup returns CDR1 MNHEY and CDR2 SVGEGT. The CDR3 is 16 amino acids. CDR3 in amino acids: CASSLRGLVLGDTQYF. The CDR3 DNA sequence: TGTGCCAGCAGCCTCAGGGGACTAGTATTGGGAGATACGCAGTATTTT.

The chain joins TRBV27 to TRBJ2-7, with 10 bases that match TRBD2. CDR1 and CDR2 (germline): MNHEY, SMNVEV (reference sequence). The CDR3 covers 18 residues. V was clipped by 6 bases and J by 3 bases; unmatched bases: 17. The CDR3 sequence is CASSPPPSGGFLYYEQYF. The CDR3 bases are TGTGCCAGCAGCCCTCCCCCTAGCGGGGGCTTCCTATACTACGAGCAGTACTTC.

This chain uses TRBV5-1 with TRBJ2-7; TRBD2 matches 10 bases. The CDR3 contains 15 residues. Germline CDR1 and CDR2: SGHRS and YFSETQ. The trim removed 0 bases at V and 5 bases at J, leaving 5 bases unmatched. The CDR3 loop reads CASSLGLAGDHEQYF. The DNA of the CDR3 is TGCGCCAGCAGCTTGGGTCTAGCGGGAGACCACGAGCAGTACTTC.

This rearrangement joins TRBV6-6 to TRBJ2-5, with D tentatively TRBD1 (6 bases). CDR1 is MNHNY, CDR2 SVGAGI, per germline (reference sequence). The length of the CDR3 is 12 residues. The V and J ends lost 6 bases and 3 bases respectively, with 8 bases between them. The CDR3 nucleotides are TGTGCCAGCAGGGACAGAAAAGAGACCCAGTACTTC. Translation: CASRDRKETQYF.

The chain has TRBV19 and TRBJ1-5; D is unresolved. Germline loops: CDR1 LNHDA, CDR2 SQIVND (reference sequence). Trimming removed 1 base from V and 2 bases from J, with 6 bases in between. The CDR3 spans 14 residues. Written as DNA, the CDR3 is TGTGCCAGTAGTATAGTAGGGCGCAATCAGCCCCAGCATTTT. Amino acids: CASSIVGRNQPQHF.

The chain joins TRBV30 to TRBJ2-3; 8 bases are a match to TRBD2. CDR1 is GTSNPN, CDR2 SVGIG, per germline (reference sequence). The V gene end was trimmed by 8 bases and the J gene end by 1 base; junction bases not matched to a gene: 11. CDR3 size: 15 residues. The CDR3 loop reads CAQTGGGIRTDTQYF. CDR3 DNA: TGTGCCCAAACGGGAGGGGGTATCCGCACAGATACGCAGTATTTT.

The CDR3: CASSQEVLAGVAGELFF. In DNA form, the CDR3 reads TGTGCCAGCAGCCAAGAGGTGCTAGCGGGAGTCGCCGGGGAGCTGTTTTTT. The chain combines TRBV3-1 (or the pseudogene TRBV3-2) with TRBJ2-2, with 10 bases lining up with TRBD2. The V and J ends lost 0 bases and 6 bases, in that order; junction bases with no gene match: 7. The CDR3 length is 17 residues. Germline CDR1 LGHDT, CDR2 YNNKEL (reference sequence).

The rearrangement joins TRBV3-1 (or the pseudogene TRBV3-2) to TRBJ1-1; D perhaps matches TRBD1 (6 bases). Trimming shortened V by 2 bases and J by 8 bases, and 18 bases separated the two germline ends. Germline V gene sequence: CDR1 LGHDT, CDR2 YNNKEL (reference sequence). CDR3 length: 15 residues. CDR3 region: CASSQLSTGPGEAFF. The CDR3 DNA reads TGTGCCAGCAGCCAACTTTCCACAGGGCCGGGGGAAGCTTTCTTT.

V and J are TRBV3-1 (or the pseudogene TRBV3-2) and TRBJ2-1; 11 bases fit TRBD2. The CDR3 contains 15 residues. Germline CDR1 and CDR2: LGHDT and YNNKEL (reference sequence). V was clipped by 2 bases and J by 10 bases; unmatched bases: 7. Here the CDR3 reads CASSQFSGRALEQFF. CDR3 sequence (DNA): TGTGCCAGCAGCCAATTTAGCGGGAGGGCCCTAGAGCAGTTCTTC.

The chain carries TRBV30 and TRBJ1-3; tentative D call: TRBD1 (5 bases). Per germline, CDR1 GTSNPN and CDR2 SVGIG (reference sequence). This CDR3 is 16 amino acids long. The V and J ends lost 4 bases and 0 bases respectively, with 16 bases between them. For the CDR3, the DNA is TGTGCCTGGACCGACCGGGGCACCTCCTCTGGAAACACCATATATTTT. It codes for CAWTDRGTSSGNTIYF.

This rearrangement joins TRBV30 to TRBJ1-2; possibly TRBD1 for D (6 bases). V was pared by 8 bases and J by 5 bases, with 15 bases between. This CDR3 has 12 amino acids. Germline loops: CDR1 GTSNPN, CDR2 SVGIG (reference sequence). The CDR3 DNA reads as TGTGCCGGGGGGGGGCTCTCGTATGGCTACACCTTC. Translation gives CAGGGLSYGYTF. The whole variable domain, filled in from reference TRBV30 and TRBJ1-2, reads SQTIHQWPATLVQPVGSPLSLECTVEGTSNPNLYWYRQAAGRGLQLLFYSVGIGQISSEVPQNLSASRPQDRQFILSSKKLLLSDSGFYLCAGGGLSYGYTFGSGTRLTVV.

This chain connects TRBV6-5 to TRBJ1-2; D perhaps matches TRBD1 (5 bases). Trimming removed 6 bases from V and 0 bases from J, with 14 bases in between. CDR3 size: 15 residues. Per the germline V gene, CDR1 is MNHEY and CDR2 is SVGAGI. CDR3 sequence: CASRASGPANYGYTF. The CDR3 bases are TGTGCCAGCAGGGCCTCGGGACCAGCTAACTATGGCTACACCTTC.

Only one count was recorded for this clone. The V gene is TRBV7-2, the J gene TRBJ1-1, with D uncertain. Germline V gives CDR1 SGHTA, CDR2 FQGNSA. Trimming took 3 bases from V and 3 from J, leaving 14 bases between them. The CDR3 consists of 15 residues. The CDR3 bases are TGTGCCAGCAGCTTGGCCAGGCTCGGGGACACTGAAGCTTTCTTT. It is translated as CASSLARLGDTEAFF.

The chain links TRBV10-2 to TRBJ1-1; D is ambiguous. The CDR3 contains 15 residues. Germline values: CDR1 WSHSY, CDR2 SAAADI. Trimming cost V 5 bases and J 1 base, with 14 bases left between them. DNA for the CDR3: TGCGCCAGCAGTCCGGACGTAGCGGGGAACACTGAAGCTTTCTTT. It specifies CASSPDVAGNTEAFF.

This chain links TRBV6-5 with TRBJ1-2; D gene ambiguous. The CDR3 covers 14 residues. Germline CDR1 reads MNHEY; CDR2 reads SVGAGI. Trimming pared 0 bases from V and 5 bases from J, leaving 10 bases between. CDR3 in amino acids: CASSYSRTVYGYTF. In nucleotides, the CDR3 is TGTGCCAGCAGTTACTCGAGGACGGTTTATGGCTACACCTTC.

V gene TRBV10-2 combines with J gene TRBJ2-1; 15 bases line up with TRBD2. The CDR3 consists of 22 residues. The ends lost 5 bases at V and 0 bases at J; junction bases unmatched: 17. CDR1 and CDR2 from the germline V gene are WSHSY and SAAADI. DNA for the CDR3: TGCGCCAGCAGTCCCCGGCAGGGCCCGGGACTAGCGGGGGGACTCTCCTACAATGAGCAGTTCTTC. This sequence encodes CASSPRQGPGLAGGLSYNEQFF.

This sequence joins TRBV18 and TRBJ2-5, with a tentative D call TRBD2 (6 bases). V lost 3 bases, J lost 3 bases, and 20 bases lay in between. Per germline, CDR1 KGHSH and CDR2 LQKENI. The CDR3 has 17 residues. CDR3 sequence: CASSPRPTRGYEETQYF. Here the CDR3 DNA reads TGTGCCAGCTCACCTAGGCCTACCCGGGGGTATGAAGAGACCCAGTACTTC. Using reference TRBV18 and TRBJ2-5 for the parts outside the CDR3, the full variable domain is NAGVMQNPRHLVRRRGQEARLRCSPMKGHSHVYWYRQLPEEGLKFMVYLQKENIIDESGMPKERFSAEFPKEGPSILRIQQVVRGDSAAYFCASSPRPTRGYEETQYFGPGTRLLVL.

The chain carries TRBV4-1 and TRBJ1-4; tentatively, D is TRBD1 (5 bases). Germline V gives CDR1 MGHRA, CDR2 YSYEKL. V was cut by 6 bases and J by 4 bases, with 12 bases left in between. The CDR3 totals 14 residues. The CDR3 DNA reads TGCGCCAGCAGACCCGGGACCCATAATGAAAAACTGTTTTTT. Its translation is CASRPGTHNEKLFF.

The chain recombines TRBV28 with TRBJ1-5, with D unclear. Germline CDR1 and CDR2: MDHEN and SYDVKM. V lost 3 bases, J lost 2 bases, and 14 bases lay in between. CDR3 length: 16 amino acids. In nucleotides, the CDR3 is TGTGCCAGCAGTTTGTTCCGGATTGTGCGCAATCAGCCCCAGCATTTT. As protein: CASSLFRIVRNQPQHF.